These T cell receptor beta chains were read from a single sample in a study of OX40 agonist ivuxolimab in advanced cancers. Only in-frame clones appear in the TCRdb table, and some are missing; sequencing was by immunoSEQ multiplex PCR. The sample consists of around 100,000 clones, about 91% of them appearing once. Sequencing used CD4+ or CD8+ T cells sorted from blood, obtained in a trial of the OX40 agonist ivuxolimab. The receptors here all came from an adult with an advanced solid tumor such as melanoma, head and neck, liver or kidney cancer. The CDR3 runs from the conserved cysteine through the conserved F or W. D genes are given only for firm matches. Some rows mark clone size as missing; the rest say once, few, many or name a class of expanded clone.

TRBV19	TRBJ1-3	.	.	TGTGCCAGTAGTATACCCTCCGGGCAGAGTGGAAACACCATATATTTT	CASSIPSGQSGNTIYF
TRBV27	TRBJ1-1	.	.	TGTGCCAGCAGGCGGAGGGCAGGGCCCTTGAACACTGAAGCTTTCTTT	CASRRRAGPLNTEAFF
TRBV28	TRBJ2-7	.	TRBD2	TGTGCCAGCAGTTTACCGGGACTAGCGGGGGCCCGTAGCACCAAGCAGTACTTC	CASSLPGLAGARSTKQYF
TRBV15	TRBJ2-3	.	TRBD2	TGTGCCACCAGCAGAGAGGTACTAGCGGACCTCACAGATACGCAGTATTTT	CATSREVLADLTDTQYF
TRBV2	TRBJ1-2	.	TRBD1	TGTGCCAGCAGTGATCGGGACAGAAAATATGGCTACACCTTC	CASSDRDRKYGYTF
TRBV10-3	TRBJ1-1	.	.	TGTGCCATCACTGCAGGGGAAGACACTGAAGCTTTCTTT	CAITAGEDTEAFF
TRBV30	TRBJ2-3	.	.	TGTGCCTGGAGTGACCTCGCGAGCCTCACAGATACGCAGTATTTT	CAWSDLASLTDTQYF
TRBV29-1	TRBJ2-4	.	.	TGCAGCGTTTGGACAGGAGGGGCAATTCAGTACTTC	CSVWTGGAIQYF
TRBV27	TRBJ2-7	.	.	TGTGCCAGCAGTTTAAGCAGGGGGGGCGAGCAGTACTTC	CASSLSRGGEQYF
TRBV5-1	TRBJ2-2	.	TRBD1	TGCGCCAGCAGCTCCCGGACAGGGGGAACCGGGGAGCTGTTTTTT	CASSSRTGGTGELFF
TRBV9	TRBJ2-7	few	TRBD1	TGTGCCAGCAGCGTAGGATCTTTGAGACAGGGGGTGCAGTACTTC	CASSVGSLRQGVQYF
TRBV2	TRBJ2-1	.	.	TGTGCCAGCAGAGGGATCCAGGGCGGCGATGAGCAGTTCTTC	CASRGIQGGDEQFF
TRBV6-6	TRBJ2-1	.	.	TGTGCCAGCAGTCCCCCGGGGTCACGAGGTGAGCAGTTCTTC	CASSPPGSRGEQFF
TRBV5-1	TRBJ2-1	once	.	TGCGCCAGCAGCTTGGAGGGGAGAATGAAGGGGATGGATGAGCAGTTCTTC	CASSLEGRMKGMDEQFF
TRBV6-1	TRBJ2-2	.	.	TGTGCCAGCAGTCTCCTCATTTCGAACACCGGGGAGCTGTTTTTT	CASSLLISNTGELFF
TRBV5-6	TRBJ1-2	.	TRBD1	TGTGCCAGCAGCTTGTCAGGGGGCTATGGCTACACCTTC	CASSLSGGYGYTF
TRBV4-1	TRBJ1-3	.	.	TGCGCCAGCAGCCAAGATAAGGGAAACACCATATATTTT	CASSQDKGNTIYF
TRBV6-5	TRBJ2-7	once	.	TGTGCCAGCAGTGAAAGGGGCTACGAGCAGTACTTC	CASSERGYEQYF
TRBV13	TRBJ2-1	.	TRBD2	TGTGCCAGCAGCTTAGGGACTTTCCCTAGCGGTGAATACAATGAGCAGTTCTTC	CASSLGTFPSGEYNEQFF
TRBV6-5	TRBJ2-5	.	TRBD1	TGTGCCAGCAGATCCAGGGGGCGCGGAGAGACCCAGTACTTC	CASRSRGRGETQYF
TRBV29-1	TRBJ2-1	.	.	TGCAGCGTTGAGCCCACCGGGGCGAAGGGGCAGTTCTTC	CSVEPTGAKGQFF
TRBV29-1	TRBJ2-7	.	TRBD1	TGCAGCGGTGGACGCGGGACAGGACCCTACGAGCAGTACTTC	CSGGRGTGPYEQYF
TRBV5-1	TRBJ1-2	.	TRBD1	TGCGCCAGCAGCTTGGGGGACAGTAACTATGGCTACACCTTC	CASSLGDSNYGYTF
TRBV28	TRBJ1-6	.	.	TGTGCCAGCAGTTTGACACAGGGAGGCTCACCCCTCCACTTT	CASSLTQGGSPLHF
TRBV7-6	TRBJ2-1	.	TRBD2	TGTGCCAGCAGCTTAGTTACCGCGGGAGATTCCTACAATGAGCAGTTCTTC	CASSLVTAGDSYNEQFF
TRBV6-5	TRBJ1-5	.	.	TGTGCCAGCAGTTACGGACAGAATCAGCCCCAGCATTTT	CASSYGQNQPQHF
TRBV6-1	TRBJ2-2	.	.	TGTGCCAGCAGGACTGGGGTCACCGGGGAGCTGTTTTTT	CASRTGVTGELFF
TRBV7-9	TRBJ2-3	.	TRBD2	TGTGCCAGCAGCCCCCTGCTAGCGGGAGCGCCCGGGACAGATACGCAGTATTTT	CASSPLLAGAPGTDTQYF
TRBV5-1	TRBJ2-7	.	.	TGCGCCAGCAGCTCCCTACAGGCCGTCGAGCAGTACTTC	CASSSLQAVEQYF
TRBV30	TRBJ2-2	.	.	TGTGCCTGGAGTGTATGGGGACCCGGGGAGCTGTTTTTT	CAWSVWGPGELFF
TRBV28	TRBJ2-2	.	TRBD1	TGTGCCAGCAGTCAGGTGACAGGGGGGCGGATAAAGAGCACCGGGGAGCTGTTTTTT	CASSQVTGGRIKSTGELFF
TRBV18	TRBJ1-3	once	.	TGTGCCAGCTCACCAGAGTGGGGTTCTGGAAACACCATATATTTT	CASSPEWGSGNTIYF
TRBV5-1	TRBJ2-7	.	TRBD1	TGCGCCAGCAGCTTGGATGGGACAGGGTTCGGCGAGCAGTACTTC	CASSLDGTGFGEQYF
TRBV19	TRBJ2-7	.	TRBD2	TGTGCCAGTAGTAGGGGGGGTACGGGAGGAAACGAGCAGTACTTC	CASSRGGTGGNEQYF
TRBV27	TRBJ2-7	.	.	TGTGCCAGCAGTTTAAATAGGTCACCAGCATGGGTCCACGAGCAGTACTTC	CASSLNRSPAWVHEQYF
TRBV6-6	TRBJ2-7	.	TRBD2	TGTGCCAGCTGGGCGGGGGATTCCTACGAGCAGTACTTC	CASWAGDSYEQYF
TRBV7-8	TRBJ1-1	.	.	TGTGCCAGCAGCTCAGTAAGCGTGACCACTGAAGCTTTCTTT	CASSSVSVTTEAFF
TRBV6-1	TRBJ1-1	.	TRBD1	TGTGCCAGCAGTGTAATAAGGACAGGTTGGAACACTGAAGCTTTCTTT	CASSVIRTGWNTEAFF
TRBV7-3	TRBJ2-1	.	TRBD2	TGTGCCAGCAGCTCTCTAGCGGGGAGGCAGTTCTTC	CASSSLAGRQFF
TRBV7-3	TRBJ2-2	.	TRBD1	TGTGCCAGCAGTAGAGACAGGGTCGGCACCGGGGAGCTGTTTTTT	CASSRDRVGTGELFF
TRBV7-3	TRBJ2-7	.	.	TGTGCCAGCAGCTTAGGTTCCCCCGTTACTGAGCAGTACTTC	CASSLGSPVTEQYF
TRBV11-2	TRBJ2-7	.	.	TGTGCCAGCAGCTTATTGGGATACGAGCAGTACTTC	CASSLLGYEQYF
TRBV7-3	TRBJ2-5	.	.	TGTGCCAGCAGCTTCCTGGGGGATGAGACCCAGTACTTC	CASSFLGDETQYF
TRBV19	TRBJ1-2	.	.	TGTGCCAGTAGAGGCGGACAGTACTATGGCTACACCTTC	CASRGGQYYGYTF
TRBV6-5	TRBJ2-2	.	TRBD1	TGTGCCAGCAGGCGGGACAGGGTCAACACCGGGGAGCTGTTTTTT	CASRRDRVNTGELFF
TRBV6-1	TRBJ2-7	once	.	TGTGCCATCAACGACGGCTTTACTGGGTACTTC	CAINDGFTGYF
TRBV4-1	TRBJ1-5	once	.	TGCGCCAGCAGCCAACGGCAGGGAGATCAGCCCCAGCATTTT	CASSQRQGDQPQHF
TRBV11-2	TRBJ1-2	.	TRBD1	TGTGCCAGCAGCGGTCAAGGGACAGGGGGGCACCTTAACTATGGCTACACCTTC	CASSGQGTGGHLNYGYTF
TRBV5-6	TRBJ1-2	.	TRBD1	TGTGCCAGCAGCGACAGGGGGCGGGTTGGCTACACCTTC	CASSDRGRVGYTF
TRBV6-6	TRBJ1-1	.	.	TGTGCCAGCAGTTACTCGTCAGGTGAAGCTTTCTTT	CASSYSSGEAFF
TRBV2	TRBJ1-1	once	.	TGTGCCAGCAGGATTAGGGGCGCTGAAGCTTTCTTT	CASRIRGAEAFF
TRBV7-3	TRBJ2-6	.	.	TGTGCCAGCACCATAGTTGGGCCGAGTGGGGCCAACGTCCTGACTTTC	CASTIVGPSGANVLTF
TRBV19	TRBJ2-2	.	TRBD2	TGTGCCAGCACCCGGGGGGGGTCCGGGGAGCTGTTTTTT	CASTRGGSGELFF
TRBV6-1	TRBJ2-7	.	.	TGTGCCAGCAGTGATCGGGGCGAGCAGTACTTC	CASSDRGEQYF
TRBV20-1	TRBJ1-2	.	.	TGCAGTGCTAGAGATACCCCTGGCTACACCTTC	CSARDTPGYTF
TRBV11-2	TRBJ2-6	.	.	TGTGCCAGCAGCCACCTAAACAGGGCCTCCTACTCTGGGGCCAACGTCCTGACTTTC	CASSHLNRASYSGANVLTF
TRBV5-1	TRBJ2-7	.	.	TGCGCCAGCAGCCGGGACGGACCCTACGAGCAGTACTTC	CASSRDGPYEQYF
TRBV28	TRBJ1-2	few	.	TGTGCCAGCAGTCTGGCAGGGCTGTATGGCTACACCTTC	CASSLAGLYGYTF
TRBV9	TRBJ2-2	.	.	TGTGCCAGCAGCGTCGGGTGGTCAGTTACGAACACCGGGGAGCTGTTTTTT	CASSVGWSVTNTGELFF